The entry below describes one T cell receptor beta chain. Its antigen is currently unknown. This sample is part of a study of long-term antiretroviral therapy in people with HIV. The CDR3 sequence is 17 residues long. The V end lost 9 bases, the J end lost 3 bases, and 25 bases lay between the germline ends. Per germline, CDR1 SGHDT and CDR2 YYEEEE. The authors ran the immunoSEQ assay, v3.0, at survey level. The repertoire was sequenced with immunoSEQ multiplex PCR; TCRdb's copy has only in-frame clones and lacks some. Of approximately 25,000 clones in the sample, 70% to 85% were seen once. Findings and caveats of the study: The study collected no data on ART adherence, viral resistance or therapy changes. Clones that had undergone expansion before ART dominated the repertoire at all time points.

Researchers secured at least one pre-ART and at least two post-ART PBMC samples from each donor. Here the sequenced sample was unsorted PBMCs, taken 0.8 years before starting antiretroviral therapy. This TCR came from a man aged 18 to 30 with HIV. The chain employs TRBV5-6 and TRBJ2-1; TRBD2 might be the D (5 bases). CDR3 residues: CATRAWTRYRVYNEQFF. Here the CDR3 DNA reads TGTGCCACACGAGCTTGGACTCGATACCGAGTCTACAATGAGCAGTTCTTC.